Listed here are 24 T cell receptor beta chains from one sample, sequenced in a study of identical twins (dated by TCRdb to the mid-2010s). The library was produced with 5' RACE. Sequencing took place on an Illumina HiSeq 2000. TCRdb trimmed public reads at Q25 via fastp, called clones via MiXCR and kept in-frame beta chains. Here each entry gathers all rows of one CDR3 protein and keeps the most common genes and DNA. Across this sample there are more than 1.5 million distinct CDR3 sequences, with roughly a third seen only once. The ten biggest clones cover about 0.3% of the sample. Sequences were obtained from cord blood. The receptors shown here come from a newborn girl in good health.

This clonotype has only a few counts. The chain uses TRBV5-6 and TRBJ2-1; unclear D gene. Trimming pared 2 bases from V and 10 bases from J, leaving 7 bases between. Germline-derived CDR1 and CDR2 are SGHDT and YYEEEE. The CDR3 spans 11 residues. The CDR3 bases are TGTGCCAGCAGCTTCACGACAGAGCAGTTCTTC. This codes for CASSFTTEQFF. The entire variable domain, with the rest obtained from reference TRBV5-6 and TRBJ2-1, is as follows: DAGVTQSPTHLIKTRGQQVTLRCSPKSGHDTVSWYQQALGQGPQFIFQYYEEEERQRGNFPDRFSGHQFPNYSSELNVNALLLGDSALYLCASSFTTEQFFGPGTRLTVL.

This clonotype was detected only once. The genes are TRBV20-1 and TRBJ2-5; D may correspond to TRBD1 or TRBD2 (5 bases each). The J call could be wrong; TRBJ2-7 is a better fit for the DNA end. This CDR3 contains 14 residues. The V gene's germline CDR1 is DFQATT and CDR2 SNEGSKA (reference sequence). CDR3 sequence reads: CSATGTYPSYEQYF. CDR3 nucleotide sequence: TGCAGTGCCACCGGGACCTACCCTTCCTACGAGCAGTACTTC.

This clonotype occurred a few times. V gene TRBV28 combines with J gene TRBJ2-5; D remains unclear. The J call may be in error: the DNA end matches TRBJ2-7 better. The germline CDR1 and CDR2 sequences are MDHEN and SYDVKM. The CDR3 is made up of 16 amino acids. CDR3 protein: CASSSRRRYPDYEQYF. The CDR3 DNA sequence: TGTGCCAGCAGTTCCCGTCGGCGGTACCCCGACTACGAGCAGTACTTC.

The chain recombines TRBV5-4 with TRBJ2-2; 13 positions match TRBD2. Per germline, CDR1 SGHNT and CDR2 YYREEE (reference sequence). V dropped 4 bases and J dropped 2; count of bases not matched to a gene: 5. The CDR3 extends over 17 amino acids. CDR3 loop: CASSLKGLAGNTGELFF. CDR3 nucleotides: TGTGCCAGCAGCCTGAAGGGACTAGCGGGAAACACCGGGGAGCTGTTTTTT.

DNA of the CDR3: TGCAGTGCTGAGAACCGGGACAGCTCCTACAATGAGCAGTTCTTC. It is translated as CSAENRDSSYNEQFF. This chain joins TRBV20-1 and TRBJ2-1; 7 nucleotides line up with TRBD1. The junction had 7 bases not matched to a gene; V was cut back by 5 bases and J by 0 bases. Germline V gene data show CDR1 as DFQATT and CDR2 as SNEGSKA (reference sequence). CDR3 length equals 15 residues.

This clonotype is a singleton in its sample. The chain employs TRBV2 and TRBJ2-2; 9 nucleotides line up with TRBD1. Germline CDR1 and CDR2: SNHLY and FYNNEI. This CDR3 spans 15 amino acids. V lost 7 bases, J lost 5 bases, and 8 bases stayed unmatched. The chain's CDR3 is CASTPDRGSTGELFF. The CDR3 DNA reads as TGTGCCAGCACACCGGACAGGGGCTCAACCGGGGAGCTGTTTTTT.

This clonotype was observed many times. This chain joins TRBV10-3 and TRBJ2-3, with a possible D match to TRBD2 (5 bases). CDR3 length: 13 residues. Trimming shortened V by 4 bases and J by 2 bases, and 7 bases separated the two germline ends. Per the germline V gene, CDR1 is ENHRY and CDR2 is SYGVKD. The CDR3 is CAISGGATDTQYF. The CDR3 region has the DNA TGTGCCATCAGTGGGGGAGCCACAGATACGCAGTATTTT.

In its sample, this clonotype was seen a few times. V gene TRBV5-1 combines with J gene TRBJ2-1; no reliable D call. The V gene's germline CDR1 is SGHRS and CDR2 YFSETQ. The CDR3 is 14 amino acids. Trimming removed 4 bases at V and 0 bases at J, with 8 bases between. DNA for the CDR3: TGCGCCAGCAGCCAGTATGCCTCCTACAATGAGCAGTTCTTC. Amino acid sequence: CASSQYASYNEQFF. Using reference TRBV5-1 and TRBJ2-1 for the parts outside the CDR3, the full variable domain is KAGVTQTPRYLIKTRGQQVTLSCSPISGHRSVSWYQQTPGQGLQFLFEYFSETQRNKGNFPGRFSGRQFSNSRSEMNVSTLELGDSALYLCASSQYASYNEQFFGPGTRLTVL.

Turning to this clonotype: One junction end disagrees with the germline gene, perhaps due to a read error. V and J are TRBV20-1 and TRBJ2-1; D is unresolved. This CDR3 region has 13 residues. Germline-derived CDR1 and CDR2 are DFQATT and SNEGSKA (reference sequence). The CDR3 reads CSARHQALNEQLF. The CDR3 DNA is TGCAGTGCTAGACACCAAGCGCTCAATGAGCAGTTATTC.

This clonotype has just a few counts. This chain links TRBV10-3 with TRBJ1-5; TRBD1 is a possible D gene (5 bases). V was shortened by 6 bases and J by 2 bases, with 8 bases between the two germline ends. The CDR3 contains 13 residues. The germline V gene has CDR1 ENHRY and CDR2 SYGVKD. The CDR3 region has the DNA TGTGCCATCAGCAGGGATCGCAATCAGCCCCAGCATTTT. Residues: CAISRDRNQPQHF.

A few counts support this clonotype. The genes are TRBV20-1 and TRBJ1-1; 7 nucleotides agree with TRBD1. The CDR3 loop spans 16 amino acids. V shed 1 base and J 2 bases; nucleotides not matched to a gene: 10. The germline gives CDR1 DFQATT, CDR2 SNEGSKA (reference sequence). CDR3 in DNA: TGCAGTGCTAGAGGAATTGCCGGGACAGCTAACACTGAAGCTTTCTTT. Translation: CSARGIAGTANTEAFF.

This clonotype was seen repeatedly, ten times or more. The rearrangement joins TRBV6-2 or TRBV6-3 to TRBJ2-3; D is tentatively TRBD1 or TRBD2 (5 bases each). CDR1 is MNHEY, CDR2 SVGEGT, per germline. The V end lost 8 bases, the J end lost 2 bases, and 14 bases lay between the germline ends. This CDR3 spans 14 amino acids. The CDR3 reads CASDGASVTDTQYF. CDR3 nucleotides: TGTGCCAGCGACGGGGCTAGTGTCACAGATACGCAGTATTTT.

This clonotype was counted between two and nine times. V gene TRBV12-3 or TRBV12-4 combines with J gene TRBJ2-5, with D tentatively TRBD2 (6 bases). The last part of the DNA fits TRBJ2-7 better; the J call may be wrong. CDR3 size: 13 residues. This chain's CDR3 is CASSFSGLDEQYF. Written as DNA, the CDR3 is TGTGCCAGCAGTTTTAGCGGTCTCGACGAGCAGTACTTC.

This clonotype was picked up a small number of times. The chain links TRBV7-2 to TRBJ2-1; D is possibly TRBD1 (6 bases). The V gene lost 1 base and the J gene lost 6 bases, with 10 bases spanning the gap. The CDR3 covers 14 residues. The germline V gene has CDR1 SGHTA and CDR2 FQGNSA. The CDR3 is CASSLGTVSNEQFF. In DNA form, the CDR3 reads TGTGCCAGCAGCTTAGGGACAGTCTCCAATGAGCAGTTCTTC.

The chain employs TRBV27 and TRBJ1-1, with TRBD1 as a possible D gene (5 bases). The V end lost 0 bases, the J end lost 3 bases, and 17 bases lay between the germline ends. CDR1 and CDR2 (germline): MNHEY, SMNVEV (reference sequence). The CDR3 spans 17 residues. In DNA form, the CDR3 reads TGTGCCAGCAGTTTATCGATTGCTGTATGGGGGGACACTGAAGCTTTCTTT. Protein product: CASSLSIAVWGDTEAFF.

The rearrangement links TRBV4-2 to TRBJ2-3; 8 bases align to TRBD1. Trimming removed 4 bases from V and 8 bases from J; junction bases left unmatched: 14. Germline V gene sequence: CDR1 LGHNA, CDR2 YNFKEQ. CDR3 length: 16 amino acids. The CDR3 region has the DNA TGTGCCAGCAGCCGTCAGGGGGCAAAGCTTTTTACTACGCAGTATTTT. This translates into CASSRQGAKLFTTQYF.

This chain links TRBV5-1 with TRBJ2-1; tentatively, D is TRBD2 (6 bases). Judging by the DNA end, TRBJ2-7 fits better; the J call may be wrong. This CDR3 comprises 18 residues. The germline CDR1 and CDR2 sequences are SGHRS and YFSETQ. The CDR3 DNA follows: TGCGCCAGCAGCTTGGATGCTAGCGCCCTGAGCTCCTACAATGAGCAGTACTTC. Residues: CASSLDASALSSYNEQYF.

This clonotype was found a few times. The chain links TRBV30 to TRBJ2-1; TRBD2 matches at 7 bases. The V segment lost 3 bases and the J segment 9 bases; nucleotides outside the gene matches: 11. The CDR3 is 14 amino acids. From germline, CDR1 is GTSNPN and CDR2 SVGIG (reference sequence). The CDR3 nucleotides read TGTGCCTGGAGCATAGGACTAGGGAACACTGAGCAGTTCTTC. Protein product: CAWSIGLGNTEQFF.

This clonotype was recorded a few times. The chain employs TRBV6-2 or TRBV6-3 and TRBJ2-7; D may match TRBD1 or TRBD2 (5 bases each). The germline CDR1 and CDR2 sequences are MNHEY and SVGEGT. CDR3 length: 15 amino acids. Trimming took 2 bases from V and 2 from J, leaving 13 bases between them. This CDR3 is CASSYGTSSPYEQYF. In DNA form, the CDR3 reads TGTGCCAGCAGTTACGGGACCTCCTCTCCCTACGAGCAGTACTTC.

This clonotype came up a few times. The genes are TRBV5-1 and TRBJ2-5; 7 bases are shared with TRBD2. The CDR3 consists of 16 residues. With 1 base clipped from V and 1 base from J, the junction kept 7 bases outside the gene matches. The germline CDR1 and CDR2 sequences are SGHRS and YFSETQ. This CDR3 is CASSLMASGAQETQYF. The CDR3 DNA reads TGCGCCAGCAGCTTGATGGCTAGCGGAGCCCAAGAGACCCAGTACTTC.

This chain uses TRBV20-1 with TRBJ2-5; tentatively, D is TRBD2 (6 bases). This CDR3 region has 12 residues. The V end lost 6 bases, the J end lost 4 bases, and 12 bases lay between the germline ends. Germline CDR1 and CDR2: DFQATT and SNEGSKA (reference sequence). The CDR3 DNA is TGCAGTGCGTGTCCCGGGGGAGAGACCCAGTACTTC. This encodes CSACPGGETQYF.

The rearrangement joins TRBV6-5 to TRBJ2-5; 7 bases align to TRBD2. The J call may be incorrect, as the DNA end agrees better with TRBJ2-7. Germline-derived CDR1 and CDR2 are MNHEY and SVGAGI. CDR3 length equals 12 residues. The CDR3 reads CASRQRGHEQYF. CDR3 in DNA: TGTGCCAGCAGACAGCGGGGCCACGAGCAGTACTTC.

The V call is TRBV5-1, the J call TRBJ2-7; possibly TRBD1 for D (6 bases). Germline V CDR1 and CDR2: SGHRS, YFSETQ. The V gene lost 0 bases and the J gene lost 9 bases, with 22 bases spanning the gap. This CDR3 has 16 amino acids. DNA of the CDR3: TGCGCCAGCAGCTTGGGACCAGGGGACGGAGTACACGGGCAGTACTTC. Translated, it gives CASSLGPGDGVHGQYF.

The sample holds a few counts of this clonotype. This chain uses TRBV14 with TRBJ1-4; 8 nucleotides line up with TRBD1. From germline, CDR1 is SGHDN and CDR2 FVKESK. This CDR3 has 14 amino acids. The trim removed 8 bases at V and 7 bases at J, leaving 9 bases unmatched. The CDR3 loop is CASRRTGLSEKLFF. In DNA form, the CDR3 reads TGTGCCAGCCGGAGGACAGGGTTGTCTGAAAAACTGTTTTTT.